This entry is about one TCR beta chain. As yet, its antigen is unknown. Trimming removed 6 bases from V and 3 bases from J, with 14 bases in between. The CDR3 is 14 amino acids. Germline assignment: CDR1 MNHNS and CDR2 SASEGT. These data originate in a study of T cell repertoires in cytomegalovirus infection. The wider study: A matching HLA type, together with CMV infection, was signaled by public TCR beta signatures.

MiXCR, applied by TCRdb to the reads, yields one record per CDR3 protein. The top ten hold roughly 12% of the sample, which has 700,000 to 950,000 distinct CDR3 sequences, about 33% seen once. The sequence came from a human donor in good health (CMV status not recorded). Some clones in this sample may be carry-over from other donors' samples. The V and J genes are TRBV6-1 and TRBJ1-1; D uncertain. Sequenced here: cultured CD8+ T cells from PBMCs, sampled from culture after CMV antigen stimulation. The CDR3 here is CASRVWTGDTEAFF. In DNA form, the CDR3 reads TGTGCCAGCAGAGTGTGGACCGGGGACACTGAAGCTTTCTTT.